Shown below are 9 T cell receptor beta chains from a single sample sequenced in a study of blood T cell repertoires in COVID-19 (TCRdb year 2020). The library was prepared using the immunoSEQ multiplex PCR assay. Drawn from immuneACCESS, this table holds only the in-frame rearrangements with V and J called that TCRdb kept. Clones are partly lost; checked studies trace under half to an unresolved V gene and leave the rest unexplained. This sample has 65,000 to 95,000 clones in its table, and 80% of those were observed once. The ten largest clonotypes hold about 11% of the sample. What was sequenced was peripheral blood. The receptors were sampled from a woman aged 40 to 50 with active or convalescent COVID-19.

The CDR3: CASSERGMNTEAFF. DNA for the CDR3: TGTGCCAGCAGCGAACGGGGTATGAACACTGAAGCTTTCTTT. This chain joins TRBV2 and TRBJ1-1; D gene uncertain. Germline CDR1 is SNHLY and CDR2 is FYNNEI. The CDR3 runs 14 residues. Deletions cut 6 bases from V and 0 bases from J, with 11 bases between.

The V and J genes are TRBV7-6 and TRBJ2-4; D gene ambiguous. V was trimmed by 5 bases and J by 0 bases, leaving 5 bases between them. The germline gives CDR1 SGHVS, CDR2 FNYEAQ. The CDR3 has 13 residues. The CDR3 DNA follows: TGTGCCAGCAGCGCACAAGCCAAAAACATTCAGTACTTC. It encodes CASSAQAKNIQYF.

The chain recombines TRBV14 with TRBJ2-3; unclear D gene. The CDR3 totals 12 residues. Per germline, CDR1 SGHDN and CDR2 FVKESK. With 2 bases removed from V and 6 bases from J, the gap between germline ends came to 6 bases. The CDR3 spells CASSQYWDTQYF. The CDR3 coding sequence is TGTGCCAGCAGCCAATACTGGGATACGCAGTATTTT.

CDR3 amino acids: CASSKGLLQETQYF. Written as DNA, the CDR3 is TGTGCCAGCAGTAAGGGACTTCTCCAAGAGACCCAGTACTTC. The chain has TRBV6-5 and TRBJ2-5; D perhaps matches TRBD2 (6 bases). Trimming pared 5 bases from V and 1 base from J, leaving 11 bases between. This CDR3 region has 14 residues. The germline V gene encodes CDR1 MNHEY and CDR2 SVGAGI.

In its sample, this clone was seen once. V is TRBV5-1 and J is TRBJ2-3; a weak D match, TRBD1 (5 bases). The CDR3 is 13 residues long. Trimming took off 10 bases at V and 0 bases at J, with 12 bases between the two ends. The germline gives CDR1 SGHRS, CDR2 YFSETQ. CDR3 bases: TGCGCCTCGTCCCAGGGAAGCACAGATACGCAGTATTTT. It codes for CASSQGSTDTQYF. Supplemented by reference TRBV5-1 and TRBJ2-3, the full variable domain reads KAGVTQTPRYLIKTRGQQVTLSCSPISGHRSVSWYQQTPGQGLQFLFEYFSETQRNKGNFPGRFSGRQFSNSRSEMNVSTLELGDSALYLCASSQGSTDTQYFGPGTRLTVL.

The V gene is TRBV24-1, the J gene TRBJ2-3, with 11 bases fitting TRBD2. Trimming removed 4 bases from V and 2 bases from J; junction bases left unmatched: 7. This CDR3 spans 17 amino acids. Germline CDR1 reads KGHDR; CDR2 reads SFDVKD. The CDR3, as DNA: TGTGCCACCAGTGAGTCGGGACTAGCGGCGGCCACAGATACGCAGTATTTT. Translation gives CATSESGLAAATDTQYF.

This chain uses TRBV11-2 with TRBJ1-5; 12 bases match TRBD1. The CDR3 is 17 residues long. Germline trimming cut 3 bases from V and 4 bases from J; bases unmatched to any gene: 7. The germline V gene has CDR1 SGHAT and CDR2 FQNNGV. In DNA, the CDR3 is TGTGCCAGCAGCTTCGGGACAGGGGGCGCGATAAATCAGCCCCAGCATTTT. It yields the protein CASSFGTGGAINQPQHF.

V is TRBV6-2 or TRBV6-3 and J is TRBJ2-1; D remains ambiguous. Germline loops: CDR1 MNHEY, CDR2 SVGEGT. V shed 6 bases and J shed 6 bases, with 18 bases lying between them. The CDR3 runs 15 residues. CDR3 sequence: CASSPLPLTGNEQFF. In DNA, the CDR3 is TGTGCCAGCAGCCCCTTACCATTAACGGGCAATGAGCAGTTCTTC.

The chain recombines TRBV7-2 with TRBJ2-5, with 9 bases fitting TRBD2. Germline values: CDR1 SGHTA, CDR2 FQGNSA. The CDR3 has 16 residues. V trimming: 1 base; J trimming: 5 bases; junction bases outside the gene matches: 8. The DNA of the CDR3 is TGTGCCAGCAGCTTAGTAGGCGGGAGGGCCGGGGAGACCCAGTACTTC. Residues: CASSLVGGRAGETQYF.